This T cell receptor beta chain was identified during a study of CD8 T cells in Susac syndrome. Study-level background: Active disease was present in about 6 of the sequenced Susac syndrome patients, whereas roughly 8 of them were in remission.

Study results and caveats: That the number of individuals in its TCR sequencing and HLA analysis was relatively small was acknowledged by the study.

RNA, at roughly 0.5 to 1 ug, was reverse transcribed with random hexamers. One entry per CDR3 protein, called by TCRdb with MiXCR from the immunoSEQ multiplex PCR reads. The repertoire holds under 300,000 distinct CDR3 sequences, with 90% to 96% as singletons. Details on this clonotype: Its antigen is not identified.

The sequence derives from a human donor with Susac syndrome. The sample was CD4+ T cells from PBMCs.

This CDR3 is CASSLAGTGVFSYNEQFF. In DNA, the CDR3 is TGTGCCAGCAGCTTGGCAGGGACAGGGGTGTTTTCCTACAATGAGCAGTTCTTC. This sequence joins TRBV5-6 and TRBJ2-1; 10 bases align to TRBD1. CDR3 size: 18 residues. CDR1 SGHDT and CDR2 YYEEEE come from the germline V gene. Trimming cost V 0 bases and J 1 base; bases outside gene matches: 7.